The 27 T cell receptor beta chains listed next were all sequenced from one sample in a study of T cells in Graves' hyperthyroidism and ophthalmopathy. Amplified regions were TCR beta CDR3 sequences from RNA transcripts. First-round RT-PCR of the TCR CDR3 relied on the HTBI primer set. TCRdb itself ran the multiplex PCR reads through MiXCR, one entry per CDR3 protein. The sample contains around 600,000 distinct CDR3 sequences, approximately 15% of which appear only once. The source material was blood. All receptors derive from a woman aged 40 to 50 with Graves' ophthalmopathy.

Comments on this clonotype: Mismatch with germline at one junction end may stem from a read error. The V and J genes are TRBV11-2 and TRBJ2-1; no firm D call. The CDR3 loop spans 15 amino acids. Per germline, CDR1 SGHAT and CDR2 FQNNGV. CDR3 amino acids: CASSLDRTPHNGQFF. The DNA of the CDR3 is TGTGCCAGCAGCTTAGACAGGACCCCCCACAATGGGCAGTTCTTC.

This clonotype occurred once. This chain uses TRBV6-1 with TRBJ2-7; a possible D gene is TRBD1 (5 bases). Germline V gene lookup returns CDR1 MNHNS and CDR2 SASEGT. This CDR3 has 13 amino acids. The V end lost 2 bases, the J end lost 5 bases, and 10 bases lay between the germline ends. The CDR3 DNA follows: TGTGCCAGCAGTGAATGGGCAGGGAACGAGCAGTACTTC. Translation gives CASSEWAGNEQYF.

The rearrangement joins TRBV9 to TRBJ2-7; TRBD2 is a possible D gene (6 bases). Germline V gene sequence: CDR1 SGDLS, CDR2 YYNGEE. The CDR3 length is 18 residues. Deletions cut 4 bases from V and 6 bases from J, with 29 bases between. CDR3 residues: CASSPTATGAGRPIEQYF. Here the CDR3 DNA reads TGTGCCAGCAGCCCAACGGCGACCGGGGCGGGACGCCCCATCGAGCAGTACTTC.

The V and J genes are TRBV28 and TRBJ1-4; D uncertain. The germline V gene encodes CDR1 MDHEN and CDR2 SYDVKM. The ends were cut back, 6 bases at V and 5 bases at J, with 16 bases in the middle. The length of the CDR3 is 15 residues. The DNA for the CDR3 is TGTGCCAGCAGGAAGGCCCCCCAATCCAATGAAAAACTGTTTTTT. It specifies CASRKAPQSNEKLFF. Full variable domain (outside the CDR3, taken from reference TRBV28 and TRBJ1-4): DVKVTQSSRYLVKRTGEKVFLECVQDMDHENMFWYRQDPGLGLRLIYFSYDVKMKEKGDIPEGYSVSREKKERFSLILESASTNQTSMYLCASRKAPQSNEKLFFGSGTQLSVL.

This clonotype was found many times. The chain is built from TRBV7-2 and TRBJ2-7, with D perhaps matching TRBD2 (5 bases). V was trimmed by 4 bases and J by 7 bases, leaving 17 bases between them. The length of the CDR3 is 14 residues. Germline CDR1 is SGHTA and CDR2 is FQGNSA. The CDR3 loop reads CASSSTREKREQYF. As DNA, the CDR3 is TGTGCCAGCAGCTCAACCCGGGAAAAACGGGAGCAGTACTTC.

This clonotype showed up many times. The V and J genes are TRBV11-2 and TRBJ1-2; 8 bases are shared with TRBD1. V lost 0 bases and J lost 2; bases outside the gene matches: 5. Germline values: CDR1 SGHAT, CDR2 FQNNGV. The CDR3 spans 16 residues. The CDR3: CASSLEFGQGNYGYTF. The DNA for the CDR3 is TGTGCCAGCAGCTTAGAGTTTGGACAGGGAAACTATGGCTACACCTTC.

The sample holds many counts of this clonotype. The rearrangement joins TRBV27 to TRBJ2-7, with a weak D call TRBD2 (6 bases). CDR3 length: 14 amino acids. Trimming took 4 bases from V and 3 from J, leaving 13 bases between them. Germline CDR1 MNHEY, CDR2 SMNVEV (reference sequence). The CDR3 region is CASSYRGTGYEQYF. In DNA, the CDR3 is TGTGCCAGCAGTTACCGCGGGACTGGCTACGAGCAGTACTTC.

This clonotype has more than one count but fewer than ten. The CDR3 nucleotides read TGTGCCAGCAGCCGGGGGCCGGACACAGATACGCAGTATTTT. It yields the protein CASSRGPDTDTQYF. The chain links TRBV3-1 to TRBJ2-3, with D perhaps matching TRBD1 (6 bases). Germline CDR1 LGHDT, CDR2 YNNKEL (reference sequence). The length of the CDR3 is 14 residues. Trimming removed 4 bases from V and 2 bases from J, with 10 bases in between.

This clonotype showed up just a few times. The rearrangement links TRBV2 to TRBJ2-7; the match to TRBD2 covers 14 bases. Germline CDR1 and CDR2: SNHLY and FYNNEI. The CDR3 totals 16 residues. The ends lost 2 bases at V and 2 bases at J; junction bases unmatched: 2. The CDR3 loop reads CASSEPGLAGAYEQYF. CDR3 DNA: TGTGCCAGCAGTGAACCGGGACTAGCGGGAGCCTACGAGCAGTACTTC.

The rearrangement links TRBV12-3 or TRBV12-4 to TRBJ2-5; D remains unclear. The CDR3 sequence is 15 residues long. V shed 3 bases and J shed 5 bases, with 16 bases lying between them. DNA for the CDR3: TGTGCCAGCAGTTTCGGGCTCTCATGGCCGGAGACCCAGTACTTC. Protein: CASSFGLSWPETQYF.

The DNA of the CDR3 is TGCAGTGCTATAGCTAATGAGCAGTTCTTC. Amino acids: CSAIANEQFF. V usage is TRBV20-1 and J usage is TRBJ2-1; D remains unclear. Germline assignment: CDR1 DFQATT and CDR2 SNEGSKA (reference sequence). The CDR3 has 10 amino acids. The germline V and J ends were trimmed by 4 bases and 7 bases, with 5 bases remaining between them.

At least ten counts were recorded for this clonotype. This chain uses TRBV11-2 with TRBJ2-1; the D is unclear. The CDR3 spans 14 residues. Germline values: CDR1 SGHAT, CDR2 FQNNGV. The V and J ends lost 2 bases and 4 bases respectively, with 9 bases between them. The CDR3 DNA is TGTGCCAGCAGCTTACAGTTCCTATACAATGAGCAGTTCTTC. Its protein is CASSLQFLYNEQFF.

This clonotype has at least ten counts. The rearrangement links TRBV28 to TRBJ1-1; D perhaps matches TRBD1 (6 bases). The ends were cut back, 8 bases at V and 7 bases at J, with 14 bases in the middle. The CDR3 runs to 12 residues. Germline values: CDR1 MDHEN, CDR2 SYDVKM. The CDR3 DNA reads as TGTGCCAGCTTACAGGGAGGTTTTGAAGCTTTCTTT. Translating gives CASLQGGFEAFF.

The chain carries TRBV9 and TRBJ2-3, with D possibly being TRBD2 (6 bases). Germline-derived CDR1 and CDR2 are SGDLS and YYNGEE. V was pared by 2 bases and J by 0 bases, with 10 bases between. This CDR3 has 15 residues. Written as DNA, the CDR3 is TGTGCCAGCAGCGTCGATAGCGGTAGCACAGATACGCAGTATTTT. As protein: CASSVDSGSTDTQYF.

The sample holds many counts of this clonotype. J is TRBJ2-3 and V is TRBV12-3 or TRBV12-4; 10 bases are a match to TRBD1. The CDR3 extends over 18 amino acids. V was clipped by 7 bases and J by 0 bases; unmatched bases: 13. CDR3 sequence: CASNREGRQGASTDTQYF. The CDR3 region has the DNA TGTGCCAGCAATCGTGAGGGGAGACAGGGGGCAAGCACAGATACGCAGTATTTT.

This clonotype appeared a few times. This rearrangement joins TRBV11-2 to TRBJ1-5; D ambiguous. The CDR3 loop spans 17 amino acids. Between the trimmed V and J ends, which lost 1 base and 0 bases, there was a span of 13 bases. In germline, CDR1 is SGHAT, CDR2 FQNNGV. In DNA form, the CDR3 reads TGTGCCAGCAGCTTAGGGGGTGCGGGATATAGCAATCAGCCCCAGCATTTT. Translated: CASSLGGAGYSNQPQHF.

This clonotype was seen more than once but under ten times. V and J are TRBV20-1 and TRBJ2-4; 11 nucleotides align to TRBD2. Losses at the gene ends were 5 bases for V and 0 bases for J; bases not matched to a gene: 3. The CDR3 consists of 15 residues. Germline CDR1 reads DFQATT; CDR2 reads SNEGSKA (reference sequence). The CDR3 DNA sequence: TGCAGTGCTGGGACTAGCGGCATAGCCAAAAACATTCAGTACTTC. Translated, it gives CSAGTSGIAKNIQYF.

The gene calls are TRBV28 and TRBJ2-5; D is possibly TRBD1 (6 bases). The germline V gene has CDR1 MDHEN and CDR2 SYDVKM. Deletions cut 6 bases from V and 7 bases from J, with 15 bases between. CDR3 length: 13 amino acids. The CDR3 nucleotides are TGTGCCAGCAGAACCCAGGGGCCGGGGACCCAGTACTTC. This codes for CASRTQGPGTQYF.

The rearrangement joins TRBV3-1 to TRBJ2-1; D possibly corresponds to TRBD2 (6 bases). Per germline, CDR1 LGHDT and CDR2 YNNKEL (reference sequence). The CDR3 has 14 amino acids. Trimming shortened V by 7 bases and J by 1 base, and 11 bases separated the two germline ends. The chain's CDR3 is CASTQTSSYNEQFF. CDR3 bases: TGTGCCAGCACCCAGACTAGTTCCTACAATGAGCAGTTCTTC.

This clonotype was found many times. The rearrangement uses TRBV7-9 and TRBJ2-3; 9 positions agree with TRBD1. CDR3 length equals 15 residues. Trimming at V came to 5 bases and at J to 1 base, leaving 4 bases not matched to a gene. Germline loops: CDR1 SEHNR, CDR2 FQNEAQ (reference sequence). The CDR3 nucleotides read TGTGCCAGCAGCCCCAGGGACAGGGGCACAGATACGCAGTATTTT. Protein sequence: CASSPRDRGTDTQYF. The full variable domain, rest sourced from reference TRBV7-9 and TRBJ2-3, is DTGVSQNPRHKITKRGQNVTFRCDPISEHNRLYWYRQTLGQGPEFLTYFQNEAQLEKSRLLSDRFSAERPKGSFSTLEIQRTEQGDSAMYLCASSPRDRGTDTQYFGPGTRLTVL.

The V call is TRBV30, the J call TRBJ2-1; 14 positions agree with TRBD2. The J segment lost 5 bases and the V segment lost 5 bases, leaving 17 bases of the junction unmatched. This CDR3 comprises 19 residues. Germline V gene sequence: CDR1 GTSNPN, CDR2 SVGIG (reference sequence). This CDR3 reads CAWGPGLAGVQSPNNEQFF. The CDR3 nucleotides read TGTGCCTGGGGGCCGGGACTAGCGGGGGTACAATCCCCAAACAATGAGCAGTTCTTC.

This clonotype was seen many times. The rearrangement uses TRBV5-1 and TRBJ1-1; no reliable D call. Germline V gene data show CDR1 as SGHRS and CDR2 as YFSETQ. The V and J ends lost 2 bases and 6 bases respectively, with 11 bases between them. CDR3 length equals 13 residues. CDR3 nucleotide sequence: TGCGCCAGCAGCTTCACCGGCGGCGCTGAAGCTTTCTTT. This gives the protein CASSFTGGAEAFF.

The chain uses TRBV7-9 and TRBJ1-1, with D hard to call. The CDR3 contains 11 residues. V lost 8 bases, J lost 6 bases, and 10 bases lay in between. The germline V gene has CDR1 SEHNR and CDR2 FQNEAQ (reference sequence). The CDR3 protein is CASSTAPEAFF. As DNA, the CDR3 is TGTGCCAGCTCTACAGCCCCTGAAGCTTTCTTT. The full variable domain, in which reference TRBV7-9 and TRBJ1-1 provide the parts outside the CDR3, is DTGVSQNPRHKITKRGQNVTFRCDPISEHNRLYWYRQTLGQGPEFLTYFQNEAQLEKSRLLSDRFSAERPKGSFSTLEIQRTEQGDSAMYLCASSTAPEAFFGQGTRLTVV.

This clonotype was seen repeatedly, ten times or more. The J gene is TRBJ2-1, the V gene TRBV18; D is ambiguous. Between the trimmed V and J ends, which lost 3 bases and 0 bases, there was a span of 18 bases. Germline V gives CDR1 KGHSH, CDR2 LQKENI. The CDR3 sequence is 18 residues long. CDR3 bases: TGTGCCAGCTCACCGTTAGTGGCTCAGAGTTTCTCCTACAATGAGCAGTTCTTC. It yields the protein CASSPLVAQSFSYNEQFF.

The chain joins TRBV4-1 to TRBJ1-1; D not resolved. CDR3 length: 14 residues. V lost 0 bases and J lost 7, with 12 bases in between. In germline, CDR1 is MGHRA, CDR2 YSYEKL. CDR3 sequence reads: CASSQESGWGEAFF. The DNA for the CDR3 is TGCGCCAGCAGCCAAGAGAGCGGGTGGGGTGAAGCTTTCTTT.

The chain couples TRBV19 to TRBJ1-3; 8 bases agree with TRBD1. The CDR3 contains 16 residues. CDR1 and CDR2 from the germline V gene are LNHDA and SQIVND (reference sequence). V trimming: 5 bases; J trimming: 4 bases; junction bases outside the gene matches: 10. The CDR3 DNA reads TGTGCCAGTAGTGCCGTCGACAGGGGAACGGGAAACACCATATATTTT. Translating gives CASSAVDRGTGNTIYF.

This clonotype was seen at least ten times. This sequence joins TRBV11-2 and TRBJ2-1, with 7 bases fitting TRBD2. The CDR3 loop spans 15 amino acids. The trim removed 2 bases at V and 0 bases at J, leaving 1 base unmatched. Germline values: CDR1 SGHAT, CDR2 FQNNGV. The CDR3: CASSLTSASYNEQFF. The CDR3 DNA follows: TGTGCCAGCAGCTTAACTAGCGCCTCCTACAATGAGCAGTTCTTC.